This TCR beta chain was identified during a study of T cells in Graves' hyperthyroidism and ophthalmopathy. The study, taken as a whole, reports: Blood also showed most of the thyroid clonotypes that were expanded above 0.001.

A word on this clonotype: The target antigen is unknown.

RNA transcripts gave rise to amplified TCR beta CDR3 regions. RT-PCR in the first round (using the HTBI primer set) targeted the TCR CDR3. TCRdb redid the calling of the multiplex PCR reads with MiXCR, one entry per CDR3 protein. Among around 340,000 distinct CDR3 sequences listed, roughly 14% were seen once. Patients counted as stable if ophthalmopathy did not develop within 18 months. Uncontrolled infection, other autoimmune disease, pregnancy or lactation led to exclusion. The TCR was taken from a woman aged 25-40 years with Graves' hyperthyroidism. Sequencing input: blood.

In DNA, the CDR3 is TGTGCCAGCAACGGCGGAAACTCTGGGGCCAACGTCCTGACTTTC. As protein: CASNGGNSGANVLTF. This sequence joins TRBV28 and TRBJ2-6; D remains unclear. CDR3 length equals 15 residues. CDR1 MDHEN and CDR2 SYDVKM come from the germline V gene. Trimming took off 7 bases at V and 0 bases at J, with 10 bases between the two ends.